This T cell receptor beta chain originates from a study of T cell changes during pregnancy in multiple sclerosis. V lost 2 bases to trimming and J lost 0 bases; unmatched junction nucleotides: 3. This CDR3 contains 15 residues. The germline V gene has CDR1 SGDLS and CDR2 YYNGEE. Some clones are missing from TCRdb's copy, which holds only in-frame ones; the method was immunoSEQ multiplex PCR. The sample lists 50,000 to 65,000 clones, 88% occurring once. This specimen was peripheral blood, taken in the first trimester of pregnancy. The chain carries TRBV9 and TRBJ1-1; 8 bases are shared with TRBD1. This clonotype was sampled from a female donor with multiple sclerosis, enrolled in a pregnancy study. CDR3 coding DNA: TGTGCCAGCAGCGTTCTACAGGGGGTGAACACTGAAGCTTTCTTT. As protein: CASSVLQGVNTEAFF.